These T cell receptor beta chains were read from a single sample in a study of blood T cells in healthy people across ages. Each CDR3 protein is one row after TCRdb ran MiXCR on the 5' RACE reads. The sample yields 550,000 to 750,000 distinct CDR3 sequences, under 25% seen once. The sample taken for sequencing was blood. All receptors come from a man in his 70s in good health. Both conserved end residues are part of each CDR3. The order of the fields is V gene, J gene, clone size, D gene, CDR3 protein, CDR3 DNA. D genes are given only for firm matches. Some rows mark clone size as missing; the rest say once, few, many or name a class of expanded clone.

>TRBV28|TRBJ1-2|-|-
CASSLLSRANYGYTF
TGTGCCAGCAGTTTATTGAGTCGGGCTAACTATGGCTACACCTTC
>TRBV18|TRBJ2-1|-|TRBD1
CASPHDRGNEQFF
TGTGCCAGCCCCCACGACAGGGGCAATGAGCAGTTCTTC
>TRBV14|TRBJ1-1|-|-
CASSQDYWGAPNTEAFF
TGTGCCAGCAGCCAAGATTACTGGGGGGCACCGAACACTGAAGCTTTCTTT
>TRBV5-6|TRBJ1-3|many|-
CASSYGTRGNTIYF
TGTGCCAGCAGCTACGGGACAAGAGGAAACACCATATATTTT
>TRBV29-1|TRBJ2-7|few|TRBD1
CSVVRTGGPYEQYF
TGCAGCGTTGTAAGGACAGGGGGCCCCTACGAGCAGTACTTC
>TRBV4-3|TRBJ1-4|-|-
CASSQGNRVGEKLFF
TGCGCCAGCAGCCAAGGAAACAGGGTTGGTGAAAAACTGTTTTTT
>TRBV11-2|TRBJ2-1|-|TRBD2
CASSSDGLAGNEQFF
TGTGCCAGCAGCTCGGACGGACTAGCAGGGAATGAGCAGTTCTTC
>TRBV12-3/TRBV12-4|TRBJ1-5|-|-
CASSLGRSGIAAQHF
TGTGCCAGCAGTTTGGGACGATCTGGGATAGCGGCCCAGCATTTT
>TRBV20-1|TRBJ1-5|few|-
CSARDFRGNQPQHF
TGCAGTGCTAGAGATTTTCGGGGCAATCAGCCCCAGCATTTT
>TRBV12-3/TRBV12-4|TRBJ2-1|-|TRBD1
CASTTGDEQFF
TGTGCCAGCACAACAGGGGATGAGCAGTTCTTC
>TRBV2|TRBJ2-5|-|-
CASSGAGGETQYF
TGTGCCAGCAGTGGGGCAGGCGGGGAGACCCAGTACTTC
>TRBV5-5|TRBJ2-5|few|-
CASSLDDREETQYF
TGTGCCAGCAGCTTGGACGATAGAGAAGAGACCCAGTACTTC
>TRBV27|TRBJ2-5|-|-
CASSLPNQETQYF
TGTGCCAGCAGTTTACCCAACCAAGAGACCCAGTACTTC
>TRBV12-3/TRBV12-4|TRBJ2-3|-|TRBD1
CASSFGQGATDTQYF
TGTGCCAGCAGTTTTGGACAGGGGGCCACAGATACGCAGTATTTT
>TRBV2|TRBJ2-3|few|-
CASGHLGPLTDTQYF
TGTGCCAGCGGGCATCTCGGACCACTCACAGATACGCAGTATTTT
>TRBV29-1|TRBJ1-1|few|-
CSVRTVNTEAFF
TGCAGCGTTAGGACAGTGAACACTGAAGCTTTCTTT
>TRBV7-2|TRBJ2-6|-|-
CASSLAPHPGANVLTF
TGTGCCAGCAGCTTAGCCCCTCACCCAGGGGCCAACGTCCTGACTTTC
>TRBV6-6|TRBJ1-2|-|-
CASTRVRGGNYGYTF
TGTGCCAGCACCCGGGTTCGGGGGGGGAACTATGGCTACACCTTC
>TRBV5-6|TRBJ1-6|few|-
CASSLYSGRNSPLHF
TGTGCCAGCAGCTTGTATTCAGGGCGCAATTCACCCCTCCACTTT
>TRBV11-2|TRBJ2-7|-|-
CASSAGLLGYEQYF
TGTGCCAGCAGCGCGGGACTTCTTGGCTACGAGCAGTACTTC
>TRBV4-3|TRBJ1-2|-|TRBD1
CASSQEQGSSYGYTF
TGCGCCAGCAGCCAAGAACAGGGGAGTAGCTATGGCTACACCTTC
>TRBV7-9|TRBJ2-5|-|-
CASQRGAEETQYF
TGTGCCAGCCAACGGGGGGCAGAAGAGACCCAGTACTTC
>TRBV6-5|TRBJ2-7|few|-
CASSYSNGAEGEQYF
TGTGCCAGCAGTTACTCCAACGGGGCCGAGGGCGAGCAGTACTTC
>TRBV20-1|TRBJ2-3|few|-
CSARDHYGDTQYF
TGCAGTGCTAGAGATCATTACGGGGATACGCAGTATTTT
>TRBV10-3|TRBJ2-3|few|-
CAISDPRLEDTQYF
TGTGCCATCAGTGATCCTAGGCTCGAGGATACGCAGTATTTT
>TRBV5-1|TRBJ2-1|-|-
CASTHGAAAYNEQFF
TGCGCCAGCACCCACGGAGCGGCAGCCTACAATGAGCAGTTCTTC
>TRBV3-1|TRBJ1-5|few|-
CASSEMGGPQHF
TGTGCCAGCAGCGAGATGGGAGGGCCCCAGCATTTT
>TRBV20-1|TRBJ2-5|few|-
CSASDGPLRETQYF
TGCAGTGCTAGTGACGGACCGCTGCGGGAGACCCAGTACTTC
>TRBV11-2|TRBJ2-3|-|-
CASSLTPPDTQYF
TGTGCCAGCAGCTTAACACCCCCTGATACGCAGTATTTT
>TRBV6-1|TRBJ2-6|few|-
CASSESWGGANVLTF
TGTGCCAGCAGTGAAAGCTGGGGTGGGGCCAACGTCCTGACTTTC
>TRBV18|TRBJ2-1|-|TRBD2
CASSRSGSPNEQFF
TGTGCCAGCTCACGGAGCGGGAGCCCCAATGAGCAGTTCTTC
>TRBV6-5|TRBJ1-2|few|-
CASSYSGGSNYGYTF
TGTGCCAGCAGTTACTCAGGGGGATCTAACTATGGCTACACTTTC
>TRBV12-3/TRBV12-4|TRBJ2-4|-|TRBD1
CASSPDRGQDIQYF
TGTGCCAGCAGCCCCGACAGGGGGCAAGACATTCAGTACTTC
>TRBV5-1|TRBJ2-5|-|-
CASSTYRVQETQYF
TGCGCCAGCAGCACCTACAGGGTACAAGAGACCCAGTACTTC
>TRBV29-1|TRBJ2-1|-|-
CSVLTVLYNEQFF
TGCAGCGTTCTTACTGTATTGTACAATGAGCAGTTCTTC
>TRBV18|TRBJ2-7|once|TRBD1
CASSRTGEGYEQYF
TGTGCCAGCTCACGGACAGGGGAGGGCTACGAGCAGTACTTC
>TRBV5-1|TRBJ2-1|few|-
CASSLDPGEGYNEQFF
TGCGCCAGCAGCTTGGATCCGGGAGAAGGGTACAATGAGCAGTTCTTC